The rows below give T cell receptor beta chains drawn from one sample of a study of T cells in localized non-small cell lung cancer. Sequencing used immunoSEQ multiplex PCR; TCRdb keeps in-frame clones, though not all of them. Of about 59,000 clones listed, approximately 90% are singletons. The specimen comprised peripheral blood, sampled before any cancer treatment. The receptor source for this set is a man aged 40 to 69 with stage I lung adenocarcinoma. Both conserved end residues are part of each CDR3. The order of the fields is V gene, J gene, CDR3 protein.

>TRBV10-3|TRBJ2-3
CAISTGTGETDTQYF
>TRBV5-1|TRBJ2-6
CASSSFSGANVLTF
>TRBV27|TRBJ2-1
CASSSIWVLSSYNEQFF
>TRBV7-9|TRBJ1-3
CASSLDSMGFSGNTIYF
>TRBV5-4|TRBJ2-1
CASSPGLAGASEQFF
>TRBV6-5|TRBJ2-7
CASSYTGTGRSEQYF
>TRBV4-3|TRBJ1-5
CASSQERGGPQHF
>TRBV6-1|TRBJ2-3
CATGLGHVDTQYF
>TRBV16|TRBJ2-6
CASSQSRAGANVLTF
>TRBV27|TRBJ2-1
CASGDLAVYNEQFF
>TRBV4-1|TRBJ2-5
CASSQEEGWAVQETQYF
>TRBV7-9|TRBJ2-7
CASSPTNEGAYEQYF
>TRBV19|TRBJ2-1
CASSIQGTGGNEQFF
>TRBV5-4|TRBJ1-1
CASSLQGDTEAFF
>TRBV10-3|TRBJ2-1
CAISEVASGYNEQFF
>TRBV18|TRBJ2-2
CASSPRGLGTGELFF
>TRBV4-3|TRBJ1-2
CASSQDLTGYGYTF
>TRBV10-3|TRBJ1-4
CAISDQGGRNEKLFF
>TRBV4-3|TRBJ1-1
CASSQVTGGGMNTEAFF
>TRBV21-1|TRBJ1-1
CASRVRGFTEAFF
>TRBV4-1|TRBJ2-7
CASSQEGALSTYYEQYF
>TRBV7-3|TRBJ2-4
CASSAGDRGNIQYF
>TRBV19|TRBJ1-4
CASSIEGTGPEKLFF
>TRBV15|TRBJ1-4
CATYNRGTNEKLFF
>TRBV5-4|TRBJ1-1
CASSPGQLYTEAFF
>TRBV27|TRBJ2-1
CASSSGPTQFF
>TRBV6-6|TRBJ1-1
CASSYSGGEAFF
>TRBV5-4|TRBJ2-1
CASSLEIAANEQFF
>TRBV28|TRBJ2-3
CASSLEAGGLRDTQYF
>TRBV6-5|TRBJ2-2
CASSYRREVGGELFF
>TRBV5-4|TRBJ1-1
CASSLRVDTEAFF
>TRBV9|TRBJ2-2
CASSSRNTGELFF
>TRBV2|TRBJ1-2
CASSELGGLVRGGYTF